The 23 T cell receptor beta chains below all came from one sample that was sequenced in a study of T cells after yellow fever vaccination. TCRdb processed the 5' RACE reads anew with MiXCR; each CDR3 protein has one entry. This sample yields under 400,000 distinct CDR3 sequences, of which under 14% are seen a single time; roughly a sixth belongs to the top ten. This material consisted of PBMCs, taken on the day of the first yellow fever vaccination. Every receptor here comes from a man aged 18 to 29 who received the YFV17D yellow fever vaccine.

In this sample, this clonotype turned up a few times. The V call is TRBV15, the J call TRBJ2-5; no definite D call. Trimming took off 0 bases at V and 4 bases at J, with 6 bases between the two ends. The CDR3 length is 13 residues. Germline V lookup: CDR1 LNHNV, CDR2 YYDKDF (reference sequence). The CDR3 is CATSRDQGETQYF. CDR3 in DNA: TGTGCCACCAGCAGAGATCAAGGAGAGACCCAGTACTTC.

This clonotype has a handful of counts. The chain has TRBV28 and TRBJ2-4, with 8 positions matching TRBD1. J gave up 7 bases and V 5 bases, and 7 bases lay outside the gene matches. Germline V gives CDR1 MDHEN, CDR2 SYDVKM. The CDR3 is 14 amino acids. In nucleotides, the CDR3 is TGTGCCAGCAGTGCGGGACAGGCAGTCAACATTCAGTACTTC. Residues: CASSAGQAVNIQYF.

This clonotype was recorded at least ten times. An end of the junction differs from the germline gene, which may be a read error. The chain combines TRBV5-1 with TRBJ1-5; 7 nucleotides agree with TRBD1. The CDR3 runs 14 residues. Germline V CDR1 and CDR2: SGHRS, YFSETQ. As DNA, the CDR3 is TGTGCCAGCAGTTCCCAGGGGGGCAATCAGCCCCAGCATTTT. It codes for CASSSQGGNQPQHF.

The V call is TRBV5-4, the J call TRBJ2-2; 11 positions agree with TRBD1. Germline V gene data show CDR1 as SGHNT and CDR2 as YYREEE (reference sequence). There are 15 residues in the CDR3. Trimming cost V 5 bases and J 4 bases; bases outside gene matches: 4. The CDR3 nucleotides are TGTGCCAGCAGTAACGGGACAGGGGGCACCGGGGAGCTGTTTTTT. Residues: CASSNGTGGTGELFF.

This clonotype was seen a few times. The V and J genes are TRBV6-2 or TRBV6-3 and TRBJ1-5; weak D call: TRBD1 (6 bases). Germline loops: CDR1 MNHEY, CDR2 SVGEGT. CDR3 length: 16 residues. V was cut by 7 bases and J by 2 bases, with 18 bases left in between. CDR3 DNA sequence: TGTGCCAGCACCTTCGGGGGGCGGGGACGCAATCAGCCCCAGCATTTT. The encoded protein is CASTFGGRGRNQPQHF.

This clonotype showed up just a few times. The rearrangement links TRBV28 to TRBJ2-7, with D possibly TRBD2 on 7 matching bases. Germline loops: CDR1 MDHEN, CDR2 SYDVKM. CDR3 length: 14 residues. Trimming removed 3 bases from V and 3 bases from J, with 12 bases in between. In DNA, the CDR3 is TGTGCCAGCAGTTTGGGAGGGGGGATCTACGAGCAGTACGTC. Its protein product is CASSLGGGIYEQYV.

J is TRBJ1-5 and V is TRBV7-6, with 8 bases lining up with TRBD1. The CDR3 loop spans 17 amino acids. The germline V gene encodes CDR1 SGHVS and CDR2 FNYEAQ. V gave up 5 bases and J gave up 7 bases; unmatched junction bases: 16. CDR3 in DNA: TGTGCCAGCAGCGTCTTTGCAGGGGGCGCGGAGGTGCAGCCCCAGCATTTT. This translates into CASSVFAGGAEVQPQHF. The entire variable domain, with the rest obtained from reference TRBV7-6 and TRBJ1-5, is as follows: GAGVSQSPRYKVTKRGQDVALRCDPISGHVSLYWYRQALGQGPEFLTYFNYEAQQDKSGLPNDRFSAERPEGSISTLTIQRTEQRDSAMYRCASSVFAGGAEVQPQHFGDGTRLSIL.

This clonotype has more than one count but fewer than ten. V is TRBV20-1 and J is TRBJ2-7, with a tentative D call TRBD2 (5 bases). Germline CDR1 reads DFQATT; CDR2 reads SNEGSKA (reference sequence). With 2 bases removed from V and 5 bases from J, the gap between germline ends came to 16 bases. The CDR3 has 14 residues. Written as DNA, the CDR3 is TGCAGTGCTAGAAGGACGGCGGGCGTCGACGAGCAGTACTTC. Residues: CSARRTAGVDEQYF.

This chain connects TRBV12-3 or TRBV12-4 to TRBJ1-2; D is possibly TRBD1 (5 bases). The V and J ends lost 3 bases and 4 bases respectively, with 18 bases between them. The CDR3 contains 16 residues. The CDR3 DNA follows: TGTGCCAGCAGTTTGGGCGGGGGAGGGGCGGGCTATGGCTACACCTTC. This sequence encodes CASSLGGGGAGYGYTF.

This clonotype was found a few times. The genes are TRBV4-3 and TRBJ1-6; no reliable D call. In germline, CDR1 is LGHNA, CDR2 YSLEER. Trimming left V 7 bases short and J 0 bases short, with 13 bases between. The CDR3 runs to 16 residues. In DNA form, the CDR3 reads TGCGCCAGCACCCGGGCATTAGGCTCCTATAATTCACCCCTCCACTTT. It yields the protein CASTRALGSYNSPLHF.

The chain uses TRBV24-1 and TRBJ1-5; D might be TRBD1 (5 bases). Germline CDR1 and CDR2: KGHDR and SFDVKD. The CDR3 loop spans 13 amino acids. V dropped 1 base and J dropped 6 bases, with 6 bases sitting between them. CDR3 in DNA: TGTGCCACCAGTGATTTTCAGGGTCAGCCCCAGCATTTT. Its protein is CATSDFQGQPQHF.

This clonotype was found a few times. The genes are TRBV11-2 and TRBJ2-5; tentatively, D is TRBD1 or TRBD2 (6 bases each). The V gene lost 6 bases and the J gene lost 2 bases, with 19 bases spanning the gap. CDR3 size: 16 residues. In germline, CDR1 is SGHAT, CDR2 FQNNGV. CDR3 in amino acids: CASRPPWTGAQETQYF. CDR3 DNA sequence: TGTGCCAGCAGACCGCCATGGACGGGGGCTCAAGAGACCCAGTACTTC.

The genes are TRBV6-6 and TRBJ1-6; D gene ambiguous. Trimming shortened V by 4 bases and J by 9 bases, and 4 bases separated the two germline ends. Germline loops: CDR1 MNHNY, CDR2 SVGAGI (reference sequence). This CDR3 contains 11 residues. CDR3 region: CASSSSSPLHF. For the CDR3, the DNA is TGTGCCAGCAGTTCGAGTTCACCCCTCCACTTT.

The rearrangement links TRBV6-1 to TRBJ1-3, with a tentative D call TRBD1 (6 bases). CDR1 is MNHNS and CDR2 is SASEGT in the germline V gene. The ends were cut back, 6 bases at V and 0 bases at J, with 15 bases in the middle. There are 16 residues in the CDR3. CDR3 sequence reads: CASSAGGAFSGNTIYF. CDR3 bases: TGTGCCAGCAGCGCGGGGGGGGCTTTCTCTGGAAACACCATATATTTT.

The CDR3 region is CASSSRTGVGTQYF. The CDR3 DNA is TGTGCCAGCAGCAGCCGGACAGGGGTGGGGACCCAGTACTTC. The V and J genes are TRBV5-8 and TRBJ2-5; 9 bases fit TRBD1. The germline gives CDR1 SGHTS, CDR2 YDEGEE. Trimming at V came to 4 bases and at J to 7 bases, leaving 8 bases not matched to a gene. This CDR3 comprises 14 residues.

This chain connects TRBV20-1 to TRBJ1-5; D not certain. Trimming took 6 bases from V and 4 from J, leaving 16 bases between them. The CDR3 has 14 residues. CDR1 is DFQATT and CDR2 is SNEGSKA in the germline V gene (reference sequence). The CDR3 DNA reads as TGCAGTGCCCCGAACTCCGCCTCAAATCAGCCCCAGCATTTT. Residues: CSAPNSASNQPQHF.

This clonotype was picked up a small number of times. J is TRBJ2-6 and V is TRBV4-3; no clear D gene. Germline V gene lookup returns CDR1 LGHNA and CDR2 YSLEER. This CDR3 is built from 18 residues. V dropped 0 bases and J dropped 0 bases, with 12 bases sitting between them. CDR3 sequence reads: CASSQDLQPDSGANVLTF. The CDR3 DNA is TGCGCCAGCAGCCAAGATTTACAGCCCGACTCTGGGGCCAACGTCCTGACTTTC.

The chain has TRBV7-9 and TRBJ2-2; D may be TRBD1 or TRBD2 (5 bases each). V lost 3 bases, J lost 8 bases, and 13 bases lay in between. CDR1 and CDR2 from the germline V gene are SEHNR and FQNEAQ (reference sequence). The length of the CDR3 is 14 residues. The CDR3 here is CASSFGALLGELFF. The CDR3 DNA sequence: TGTGCCAGCAGCTTCGGGGCATTGCTTGGGGAGCTGTTTTTT. Full variable domain (missing parts from reference TRBV7-9 and TRBJ2-2): DTGVSQNPRHKITKRGQNVTFRCDPISEHNRLYWYRQTLGQGPEFLTYFQNEAQLEKSRLLSDRFSAERPKGSFSTLEIQRTEQGDSAMYLCASSFGALLGELFFGEGSRLTVL.

A few counts support this clonotype. The chain recombines TRBV7-2 with TRBJ1-1; D possibly corresponds to TRBD1 (5 bases). The CDR3 spans 14 residues. Trimming took 5 bases from V and 4 from J, leaving 14 bases between them. Looked up from germline, CDR1 is SGHTA and CDR2 is FQGNSA. CDR3 nucleotides: TGTGCCAGCAGCGCCGACAGAGCAGTCACTGAAGCTTTCTTT. This codes for CASSADRAVTEAFF. The whole variable domain, remainder taken from reference TRBV7-2 and TRBJ1-1, is GAGVSQSPSNKVTEKGKDVELRCDPISGHTALYWYRQSLGQGLEFLIYFQGNSAPDKSGLPSDRFSAERTGGSVSTLTIQRTQQEDSAVYLCASSADRAVTEAFFGQGTRLTVV.

This chain links TRBV6-6 with TRBJ2-7; D perhaps matches TRBD1 (6 bases). CDR1 MNHNY and CDR2 SVGAGI come from the germline V gene (reference sequence). The V end lost 3 bases, the J end lost 4 bases, and 10 bases lay between the germline ends. This CDR3 has 13 amino acids. The CDR3: CASSYEDSYEQYV. The CDR3 DNA sequence: TGTGCCAGCAGTTATGAGGACAGTTACGAGCAGTACGTC.

This clonotype was found a few times. The chain carries TRBV11-2 and TRBJ2-2; tentatively, D is TRBD2 (6 bases). CDR3 length: 13 residues. V was clipped by 4 bases and J by 6 bases, with 9 bases between them. CDR1 is SGHAT, CDR2 FQNNGV, per germline. This chain's CDR3 is CASSSGLAGELFF. The CDR3 nucleotides are TGTGCCAGCAGCTCGGGACTGGCCGGGGAGCTGTTTTTT.

V gene TRBV6-1 combines with J gene TRBJ1-4, with 8 bases identical to TRBD1. The length of the CDR3 is 14 residues. Germline CDR1 and CDR2: MNHNS and SASEGT. The V segment lost 8 bases and the J segment 8 bases; nucleotides outside the gene matches: 10. The CDR3 protein is CASYDRGSGEKLFF. The CDR3 nucleotides are TGTGCCAGCTACGACAGGGGAAGTGGGGAAAAACTGTTTTTT.

The CDR3 nucleotides read TGTGCCAGCAGCTCACAGGCTTTCAATGAAAAACTGTTTTTT. This encodes CASSSQAFNEKLFF. The V and J genes are TRBV9 and TRBJ1-4, with D possibly being TRBD1 (5 bases). The V end lost 4 bases, the J end lost 5 bases, and 12 bases lay between the germline ends. CDR3 length: 14 amino acids. Germline V gene sequence: CDR1 SGDLS, CDR2 YYNGEE. Together with reference TRBV9 and TRBJ1-4, the CDR3 gives the full variable domain: DSGVTQTPKHLITATGQRVTLRCSPRSGDLSVYWYQQSLDQGLQFLIQYYNGEERAKGNILERFSAQQFPDLHSELNLSSLELGDSALYFCASSSQAFNEKLFFGSGTQLSVL.